The present entry profiles one T cell receptor beta chain with its context. The source of the sample is a study of shared clonotypes between healthy human individuals. Genomic DNA came from tens of millions of PBMCs in unsorted samples. Germline V gene lookup returns CDR1 SGHRS and CDR2 YFSETQ. V gave up 1 base and J gave up 4 bases; unmatched junction bases: 4. The CDR3 spans 15 residues. Measured with immunoSEQ multiplex PCR; TCRdb has only the in-frame clones, and not every one. The sample gives about 480,000 clones, 70% to 80% of which show up once; 10% to 15% is in the top ten. This receptor was taken from a woman in her thirties or forties in good health. Some clones in this sample may be carry-over from other donors' samples. The chain is built from TRBV5-1 and TRBJ2-3, with 9 nucleotides matching TRBD2. The sample consisted of PBMCs. CDR3 coding DNA: TGCGCCAGCAGCTTGTTTAGCGGGAGTGCAGATACGCAGTATTTT. Its protein product is CASSLFSGSADTQYF.